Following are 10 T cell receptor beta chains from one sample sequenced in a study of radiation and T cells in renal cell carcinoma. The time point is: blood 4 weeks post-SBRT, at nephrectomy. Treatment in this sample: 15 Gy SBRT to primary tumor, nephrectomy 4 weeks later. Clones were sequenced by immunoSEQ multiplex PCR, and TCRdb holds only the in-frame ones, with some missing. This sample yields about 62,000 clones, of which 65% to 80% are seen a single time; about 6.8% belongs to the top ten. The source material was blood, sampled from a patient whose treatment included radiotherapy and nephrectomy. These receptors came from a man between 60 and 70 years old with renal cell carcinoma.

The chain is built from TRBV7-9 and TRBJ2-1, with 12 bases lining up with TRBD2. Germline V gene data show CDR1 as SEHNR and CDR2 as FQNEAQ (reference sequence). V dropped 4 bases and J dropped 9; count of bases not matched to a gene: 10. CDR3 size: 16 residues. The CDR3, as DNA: TGTGCCAGCAGCTCATTTGGACTAGCGGGGCTTGGTGAGCAGTTCTTC. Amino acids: CASSSFGLAGLGEQFF.

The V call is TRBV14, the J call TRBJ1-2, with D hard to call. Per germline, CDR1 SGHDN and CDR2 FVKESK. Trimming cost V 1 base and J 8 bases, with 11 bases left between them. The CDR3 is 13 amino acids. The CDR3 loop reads CASSQASGIGYTF. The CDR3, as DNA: TGTGCCAGCAGCCAAGCTTCCGGGATCGGCTACACCTTC.

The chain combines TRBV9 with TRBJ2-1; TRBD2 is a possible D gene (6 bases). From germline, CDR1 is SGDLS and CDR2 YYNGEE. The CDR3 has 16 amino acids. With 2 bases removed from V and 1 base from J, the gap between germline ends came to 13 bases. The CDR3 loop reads CASSVSHSGSYNEQFF. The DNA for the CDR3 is TGTGCCAGCAGCGTGAGCCATAGCGGTTCCTACAATGAGCAGTTCTTC.

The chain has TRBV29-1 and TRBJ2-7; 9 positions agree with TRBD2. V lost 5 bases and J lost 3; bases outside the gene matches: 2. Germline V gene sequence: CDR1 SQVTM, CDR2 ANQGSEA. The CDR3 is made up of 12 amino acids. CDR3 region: CSVSSGNYEQYV. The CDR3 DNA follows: TGCAGCGTTTCTAGCGGGAACTACGAGCAGTACGTC.

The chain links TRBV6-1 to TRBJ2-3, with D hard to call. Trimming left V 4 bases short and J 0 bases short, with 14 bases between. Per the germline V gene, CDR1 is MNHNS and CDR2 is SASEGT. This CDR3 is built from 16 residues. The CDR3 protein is CASSVLNGQSTDTQYF. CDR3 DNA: TGTGCCAGCAGTGTCTTGAACGGGCAGAGCACAGATACGCAGTATTTT.

CDR3 nucleotides: TGTGCCAGCAGCTTGGGGACAGGGGGTGACCGCAATCAGCCCCAGCATTTT. Encoded protein: CASSLGTGGDRNQPQHF. The J gene is TRBJ1-5, the V gene TRBV7-2; the match to TRBD1 covers 11 bases. The CDR3 sequence is 17 residues long. Germline V gene lookup returns CDR1 SGHTA and CDR2 FQGNSA. V dropped 3 bases and J dropped 2; count of bases not matched to a gene: 6.

CDR3 DNA sequence: TGTGCCAGCAGCCTGGGACAGGCCAATGAGCAGTTCTTC. This translates into CASSLGQANEQFF. The chain carries TRBV7-3 and TRBJ2-1, with TRBD1 matching 8 bases. V lost 5 bases to trimming and J lost 6 bases; unmatched junction nucleotides: 3. Germline CDR1 SGHTA, CDR2 FQGTGA. This CDR3 spans 13 amino acids.

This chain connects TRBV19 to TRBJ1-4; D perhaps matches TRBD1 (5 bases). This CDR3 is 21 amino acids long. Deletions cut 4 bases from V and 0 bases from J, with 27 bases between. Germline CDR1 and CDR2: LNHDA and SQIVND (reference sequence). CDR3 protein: CASSSHFTVTAHRSTNEKLFF. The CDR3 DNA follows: TGTGCCAGTAGTAGTCACTTCACCGTGACAGCCCACCGTTCAACTAATGAAAAACTGTTTTTT. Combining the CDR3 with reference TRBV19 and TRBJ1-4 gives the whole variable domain DGGITQSPKYLFRKEGQNVTLSCEQNLNHDAMYWYRQDPGQGLRLIYYSQIVNDFQKGDIAEGYSVSREKKESFPLTVTSAQKNPTAFYLCASSSHFTVTAHRSTNEKLFFGSGTQLSVL.

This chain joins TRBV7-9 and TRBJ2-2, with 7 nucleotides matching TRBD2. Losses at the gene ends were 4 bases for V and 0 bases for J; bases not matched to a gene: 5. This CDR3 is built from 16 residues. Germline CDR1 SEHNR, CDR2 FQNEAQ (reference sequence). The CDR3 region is CASSSSGGANTGELFF. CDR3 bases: TGTGCCAGCAGCTCCTCTGGGGGGGCGAACACCGGGGAGCTGTTTTTT.

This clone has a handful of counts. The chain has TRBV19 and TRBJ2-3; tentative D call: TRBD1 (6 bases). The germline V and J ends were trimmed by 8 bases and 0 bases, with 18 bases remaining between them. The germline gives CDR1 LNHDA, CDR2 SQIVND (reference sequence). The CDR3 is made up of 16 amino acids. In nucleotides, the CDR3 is TGTGCCAGTCGAGGTCTGGACAGCATGAGCACAGATACGCAGTATTTT. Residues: CASRGLDSMSTDTQYF.